The count of the clone carrying this T cell receptor (beta chain) is one. The entry originates in a study of T cell changes during pregnancy in multiple sclerosis. This CDR3 comprises 14 residues. Deletions cut 5 bases from V and 7 bases from J, with 12 bases between. From germline, CDR1 is MNHEY and CDR2 SMNVEV (reference sequence). Some clones are missing from TCRdb's copy, which holds only in-frame ones; the method was immunoSEQ multiplex PCR. Of tens of thousands of clones detected, about nine tenths appear once; the ten largest clones hold about 1%. V gene TRBV27 combines with J gene TRBJ1-6; possibly TRBD1 for D (5 bases). The sequences come from peripheral blood, collected after pregnancy. The clonotype was recovered from a female donor in good health, enrolled as a control in a pregnancy study. The CDR3 spells CASSIQGGNSPLHF. The CDR3 DNA follows: TGTGCCAGCAGTATCCAGGGTGGCAATTCACCCCTCCACTTT.